Presented here are 8 T cell receptor beta chains from one specimen sequenced in a study of OX40 agonist ivuxolimab in advanced cancers. The library was prepared using the immunoSEQ multiplex PCR assay. TCRdb mirrors the immuneACCESS table, restricted to in-frame sequences. Some clones are absent from its copies; in checked studies, under half trace to an unresolved V gene, and the reason for the others is unknown. Counted in this sample were approximately 92,000 clones; around 80% of them appeared once. Around 5.5% of the sample rests with the top ten. Material: CD4+ or CD8+ T cells sorted from blood, obtained in a trial of the OX40 agonist ivuxolimab. The receptors were gathered from an adult with an advanced solid tumor such as melanoma, head and neck, liver or kidney cancer.

The chain has TRBV7-2 and TRBJ1-4; the D is unclear. V gave up 5 bases and J gave up 0 bases, with 7 bases separating them. Germline CDR1 SGHTA, CDR2 FQGNSA. The CDR3 loop spans 14 amino acids. The CDR3 DNA is TGTGCCAGCAGCACCTTTTCAACTAATGAAAAACTGTTTTTT. Encoded protein: CASSTFSTNEKLFF.

This sequence joins TRBV5-1 and TRBJ2-5; TRBD1 agrees at 9 bases. Germline-derived CDR1 and CDR2 are SGHRS and YFSETQ. The CDR3 totals 15 residues. Trimming took 2 bases from V and 4 from J; bases not matched to a gene: 6. The CDR3: CASSLRGQGRETQYF. CDR3 DNA sequence: TGCGCCAGCAGCTTACGAGGACAGGGGAGAGAGACCCAGTACTTC.

This clone has only a few counts. The chain joins TRBV6-5 to TRBJ1-5; D gene unclear. The CDR3 sequence is 12 residues long. V lost 8 bases, J lost 5 bases, and 10 bases lay in between. From germline, CDR1 is MNHEY and CDR2 SVGAGI. CDR3 DNA sequence: TGTGCCAGCGGTCAACAGCATCAGCCCCAGCATTTT. Residues: CASGQQHQPQHF.

V gene TRBV5-6 combines with J gene TRBJ2-2, with 7 nucleotides matching TRBD1. The ends lost 4 bases at V and 2 bases at J; junction bases unmatched: 5. The V gene's germline CDR1 is SGHDT and CDR2 YYEEEE. CDR3 length: 15 residues. The CDR3 sequence is CASSGTESNTGELFF. CDR3 sequence (DNA): TGTGCCAGCAGCGGGACAGAGTCTAACACCGGGGAGCTGTTTTTT.

V and J are TRBV7-9 and TRBJ1-5; TRBD1 matches at 7 bases. Per germline, CDR1 SEHNR and CDR2 FQNEAQ (reference sequence). V shed 5 bases, J shed 0 bases, and the junction held 7 bases outside the gene matches. CDR3 size: 16 residues. The CDR3 sequence: CASSPGAGGSNQPQHF. As DNA, the CDR3 is TGTGCCAGCAGCCCCGGGGCAGGGGGTAGCAATCAGCCCCAGCATTTT. Complete variable domain (other parts from reference TRBV7-9 and TRBJ1-5): DTGVSQNPRHKITKRGQNVTFRCDPISEHNRLYWYRQTLGQGPEFLTYFQNEAQLEKSRLLSDRFSAERPKGSFSTLEIQRTEQGDSAMYLCASSPGAGGSNQPQHFGDGTRLSIL.

CDR3 coding DNA: TGTGCCACCACGCTAAGTTGGGCGGGTGAGCAGTTCTTC. Protein sequence: CATTLSWAGEQFF. The rearrangement uses TRBV15 and TRBJ2-1, with D maybe TRBD2 (5 bases). Germline V lookup: CDR1 LNHNV, CDR2 YYDKDF (reference sequence). The CDR3 consists of 13 residues. The V end was cut by 7 bases, the J end by 9 bases, with 16 bases between.

This sequence joins TRBV29-1 and TRBJ2-1; 9 bases line up with TRBD2. CDR3 length: 15 residues. CDR1 is SQVTM, CDR2 ANQGSEA, per germline. V lost 7 bases to trimming and J lost 0 bases; unmatched junction nucleotides: 7. This CDR3 is CSAAGGPTSYNEQFF. The CDR3 bases are TGCAGCGCAGCGGGGGGCCCCACCTCCTACAATGAGCAGTTCTTC.

The DNA for the CDR3 is TGTGCCAGCAGCGTAGGGCAGGGGAATCAGCCCCAGCATTTT. Residues: CASSVGQGNQPQHF. The genes are TRBV9 and TRBJ1-5, with a possible D match to TRBD1 (6 bases). Trimming pared 0 bases from V and 4 bases from J, leaving 8 bases between. Per the germline V gene, CDR1 is SGDLS and CDR2 is YYNGEE. The CDR3 contains 14 residues.